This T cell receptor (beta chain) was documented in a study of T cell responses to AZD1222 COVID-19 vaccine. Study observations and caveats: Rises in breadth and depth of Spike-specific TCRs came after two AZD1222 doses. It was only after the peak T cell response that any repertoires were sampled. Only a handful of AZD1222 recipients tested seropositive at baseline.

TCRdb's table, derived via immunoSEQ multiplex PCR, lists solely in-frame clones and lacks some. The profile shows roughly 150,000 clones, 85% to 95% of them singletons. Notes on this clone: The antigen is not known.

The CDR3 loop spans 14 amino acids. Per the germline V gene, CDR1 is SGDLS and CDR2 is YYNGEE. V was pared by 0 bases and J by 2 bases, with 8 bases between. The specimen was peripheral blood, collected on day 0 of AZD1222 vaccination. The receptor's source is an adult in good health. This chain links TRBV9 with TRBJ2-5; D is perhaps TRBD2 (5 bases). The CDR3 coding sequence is TGTGCCAGCAGCGTAGGAGCGGAGCAAGAGACCCAGTACTTC. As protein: CASSVGAEQETQYF.